This T cell receptor (beta chain) was observed in a study of spatial heterogeneity in lung cancer. General observations from the study: The appearance of ubiquitous expanded tumor TCRs in blood was greater at resection than follow-up.

The CDR3 contains 18 residues. Germline V lookup: CDR1 MNHEY, CDR2 SMNVEV (reference sequence). V lost 5 bases to trimming and J lost 0 bases, with 22 bases between them. The study tagged each TCR cDNA molecule with a unique molecular identifier. TCRdb re-called the 5' RACE reads with MiXCR, one entry per CDR3 protein. The table lists tens of thousands of distinct CDR3 sequences, 9.5% to 15% of them singletons, with about 38% in the top ten. Time point noted: sample taken at primary tumor resection. Without sorting, whole RNA was sequenced from tumor, nontumor lung or frozen PBMC. The cohort: under 80 early-stage, untreated non-small cell lung cancer patients. The table lists this clonotype with a few counts. Antigen unknown.

The material was PBMCs, obtained at surgery. This chain links TRBV27 with TRBJ2-5; D may correspond to TRBD1 or TRBD2 (5 bases each). The origin of this receptor is a male donor with early-stage non-small cell lung cancer. The CDR3 sequence is CASSAIYVRGRYQETQYF. The CDR3 region has the DNA TGTGCCAGCAGTGCCATTTACGTACGGGGCCGGTACCAAGAGACCCAGTACTTC.